Below are 11 T cell receptor beta chains sequenced from a single sample in a study of control samples from healthy donors and cancer patients. Using immunoSEQ multiplex PCR, the repertoire was profiled, and TCRdb retains in-frame clones only, with some absent. This table has about 59,000 clones, approximately 92% appearing once. Sequencing used PBMCs. The source is a middle-aged man with colorectal cancer.

V is TRBV2 and J is TRBJ1-2; D ambiguous. Germline V CDR1 and CDR2: SNHLY, FYNNEI. V was pared by 2 bases and J by 8 bases, with 12 bases between. CDR3 size: 13 residues. CDR3 in DNA: TGTGCCAGCAGTGAACTCTCCGGAAGCGGCTACACCTTC. It is translated as CASSELSGSGYTF.

In the case of this clone: Other DNA sequences in the sample encode the same CDR3. V and J are TRBV20-1 and TRBJ1-2; D not certain. The CDR3 consists of 11 residues. Germline assignment: CDR1 DFQATT and CDR2 SNEGSKA (reference sequence). Trimming took off 3 bases at V and 4 bases at J, with 6 bases between the two ends. CDR3 residues: CSAREGYGYTF. For the CDR3, the DNA is TGCAGTGCTAGGGAGGGCTATGGCTACACCTTC.

The V and J genes are TRBV7-6 and TRBJ2-2; 9 nucleotides match TRBD1. Germline V gene sequence: CDR1 SGHVS, CDR2 FNYEAQ. This CDR3 has 15 residues. V shed 6 bases and J 8 bases; nucleotides not matched to a gene: 10. Written as DNA, the CDR3 is TGTGCCAGCAGGGGCGGACAGGGGATTACTGGGGAGCTGTTTTTT. Translated: CASRGGQGITGELFF.

This rearrangement joins TRBV12-3 or TRBV12-4 to TRBJ1-1; D not certain. Trimming left V 4 bases short and J 1 base short, with 1 base between. This CDR3 spans 11 amino acids. The CDR3 DNA is TGTGCCAGCAGTTCGAACACTGAAGCTTTCTTT. This gives the protein CASSSNTEAFF.

The V gene is TRBV3-1 (or the pseudogene TRBV3-2), the J gene TRBJ1-4; 7 nucleotides agree with TRBD1. The CDR3 has 14 residues. Looked up from germline, CDR1 is LGHDT and CDR2 is YNNKEL (reference sequence). V gave up 2 bases and J gave up 6 bases; unmatched junction bases: 3. CDR3 amino acids: CASSQTGVDEKLFF. DNA for the CDR3: TGTGCCAGCAGCCAAACAGGGGTTGATGAAAAACTGTTTTTT.

This sequence joins TRBV7-9 and TRBJ2-4, with D possibly TRBD1 on 6 matching bases. CDR1 and CDR2 from the germline V gene are SEHNR and FQNEAQ (reference sequence). This CDR3 is 15 amino acids long. V gave up 5 bases and J gave up 0 bases, with 11 bases separating them. CDR3 in amino acids: CASSAGTPAKNIQYF. The CDR3 DNA reads as TGTGCCAGCAGCGCCGGGACACCAGCCAAAAACATTCAGTACTTC.

The rearrangement uses TRBV6-1 and TRBJ2-7; TRBD2 agrees at 12 bases. There are 17 residues in the CDR3. The ends lost 4 bases at V and 6 bases at J; junction bases unmatched: 13. The germline V gene has CDR1 MNHNS and CDR2 SASEGT. CDR3 residues: CASSGRVSGTSGPEQYF. CDR3 nucleotides: TGTGCCAGCAGTGGCAGGGTGTCGGGGACTAGCGGGCCCGAGCAGTACTTC.

The chain employs TRBV5-4 and TRBJ2-1; TRBD2 agrees at 8 bases. This CDR3 region has 16 residues. The germline gives CDR1 SGHNT, CDR2 YYREEE (reference sequence). V shed 0 bases and J 3 bases; nucleotides not matched to a gene: 5. The CDR3, as DNA: TGTGCCAGCAGCTTGGGTAGCGGGGCCCTCTACAATGAGCAGTTCTTC. It specifies CASSLGSGALYNEQFF.

V gene TRBV3-1 (or the pseudogene TRBV3-2) combines with J gene TRBJ1-1; D might be TRBD1 (6 bases). V lost 2 bases to trimming and J lost 6 bases, with 13 bases between them. The CDR3 totals 14 residues. CDR1 is LGHDT, CDR2 YNNKEL, per germline (reference sequence). CDR3 region: CASSQPQGRAEAFF. The CDR3 nucleotides are TGTGCCAGCAGCCAACCCCAGGGGCGAGCTGAAGCTTTCTTT.

This chain uses TRBV11-2 with TRBJ1-2; D is unclear. The CDR3 length is 13 residues. Trimming shortened V by 1 base and J by 4 bases, and 7 bases separated the two germline ends. Germline V CDR1 and CDR2: SGHAT, FQNNGV. CDR3 in DNA: TGTGCCAGCAGCTTAGGCCTGATCTATGGCTACACCTTC. Its protein is CASSLGLIYGYTF.

The V and J genes are TRBV7-9 and TRBJ2-7; D not certain. Trimming took 1 base from V and 2 from J, leaving 9 bases between them. CDR3 length equals 14 residues. Per germline, CDR1 SEHNR and CDR2 FQNEAQ (reference sequence). DNA of the CDR3: TGTGCCAGCAGCTTAGTGGGCCCCACCTACGAGCAGTACTTC. It codes for CASSLVGPTYEQYF.